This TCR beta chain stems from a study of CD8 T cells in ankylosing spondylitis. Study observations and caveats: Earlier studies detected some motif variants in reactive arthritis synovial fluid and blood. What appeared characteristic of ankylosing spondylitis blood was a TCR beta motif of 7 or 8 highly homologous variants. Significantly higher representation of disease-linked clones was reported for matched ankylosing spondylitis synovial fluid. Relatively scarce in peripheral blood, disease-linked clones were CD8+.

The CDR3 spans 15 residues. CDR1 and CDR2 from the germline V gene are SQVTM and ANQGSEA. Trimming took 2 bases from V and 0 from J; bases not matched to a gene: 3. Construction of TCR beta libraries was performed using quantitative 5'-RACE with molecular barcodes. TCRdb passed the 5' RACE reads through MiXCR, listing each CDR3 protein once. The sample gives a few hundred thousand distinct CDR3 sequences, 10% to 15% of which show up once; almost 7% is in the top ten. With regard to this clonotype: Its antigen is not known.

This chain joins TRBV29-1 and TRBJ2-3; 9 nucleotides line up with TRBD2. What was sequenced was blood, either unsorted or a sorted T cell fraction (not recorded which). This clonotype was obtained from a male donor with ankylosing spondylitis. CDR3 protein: CSVELAGTSTDTQYF. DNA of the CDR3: TGCAGCGTTGAACTAGCGGGGACTAGCACAGATACGCAGTATTTT.